The rows below give T cell receptor beta chains drawn from one sample of a study of blood T cell repertoires in COVID-19. Profiling relied on immunoSEQ multiplex PCR, and the TCRdb table lists in-frame clones only, not all of them. The table shows about 100,000 clones, with roughly 79% occurring only once. Sequencing was carried out using peripheral blood. The receptors derive from a man aged 65-85 years with active or convalescent COVID-19. CDR3s include the opening cysteine and the closing phenylalanine or tryptophan. The order of the fields is V gene, clone size, J gene, D gene, CDR3 protein, CDR3 DNA. D genes are given only for firm matches. The size entry is marked missing in some rows and otherwise reads once, few, many or a size class.

TRBV28	once	TRBJ1-2	.	CASSLGAGTRIQGYTF	TGTGCCAGCAGTTTGGGGGCAGGGACGCGAATTCAAGGCTACACCTTC
TRBV6-5	.	TRBJ2-5	TRBD2	CASLKREGETQYF	TGTGCCAGCCTCAAGCGGGAGGGGGAGACCCAGTACTTC
TRBV24-1	.	TRBJ2-7	.	CATSEGPGTLYEQYF	TGTGCCACCAGTGAGGGACCCGGGACACTGTACGAGCAGTACTTC
TRBV4-3	.	TRBJ1-4	.	CASSQGIDKVEKLFF	TGCGCCAGCAGCCAAGGGATAGACAAAGTTGAAAAACTGTTTTTT
TRBV5-1	.	TRBJ1-5	.	CASSLYGDQPQHF	TGCGCCAGCAGCCTTTACGGAGATCAGCCCCAGCATTTT
TRBV30	.	TRBJ2-3	.	CAWTVNTDTQYF	TGTGCCTGGACAGTCAACACAGATACGCAGTATTTT
TRBV5-1	.	TRBJ1-6	TRBD1	CASSLDRGGSPLHF	TGCGCCAGCAGCTTGGACAGGGGTGGCTCACCCCTCCACTTT
TRBV29-1	.	TRBJ1-4	.	CSAAGTQRKLFF	TGCAGCGCTGCAGGGACACAGAGGAAACTGTTTTTT
TRBV4-2	.	TRBJ1-1	.	CASSQERAGTEAFF	TGTGCCAGCAGCCAAGAGAGGGCGGGGACTGAAGCTTTCTTT
TRBV11-2	few	TRBJ2-1	TRBD2	CASTTSGYNEQFF	TGTGCCAGCACCACTAGCGGTTACAATGAGCAGTTCTTC
TRBV28	few	TRBJ1-1	TRBD1	CASSLDRENTEAFF	TGTGCCAGCAGTTTAGACAGGGAGAACACTGAAGCTTTCTTT
TRBV5-6	once	TRBJ2-7	TRBD2	CASSSGLAYEQYF	TGTGCCAGCAGCTCGGGACTAGCTTACGAGCAGTACTTC
TRBV30	.	TRBJ1-5	.	CAWRPGAGNQPQHF	TGTGCCTGGAGGCCAGGGGCTGGCAATCAGCCCCAGCATTTT
TRBV4-1	.	TRBJ1-2	TRBD1	CASAGTGGYGYTF	TGCGCCAGCGCCGGGACAGGGGGGTATGGCTACACCTTC
TRBV6-5	.	TRBJ1-5	TRBD1	CASSSGQGGNQPQHF	TGTGCCAGCAGTTCAGGACAGGGTGGCAATCAGCCCCAGCATTTT
TRBV30	.	TRBJ1-1	TRBD1	CAWSAGQGLFEAFF	TGTGCCTGGAGTGCCGGACAGGGGCTTTTTGAAGCTTTCTTT
TRBV2	.	TRBJ1-2	.	CASGGEHYGYTF	TGTGCCAGCGGCGGGGAACACTATGGCTACACCTTC
TRBV4-3	.	TRBJ1-3	TRBD1	CASSQVGQGVSGNTIYF	TGCGCCAGCAGCCAAGTGGGACAGGGGGTCTCTGGAAACACCATATATTTT
TRBV30	.	TRBJ2-7	TRBD1	CAWRGQGGREQYF	TGTGCCTGGAGAGGACAGGGTGGGCGCGAGCAGTACTTC
TRBV5-5	.	TRBJ1-3	.	CASSLEGEVSGNTIYF	TGTGCCAGCAGCTTGGAGGGGGAAGTCTCTGGAAACACCATATATTTT
TRBV5-5	medium-sized	TRBJ1-2	.	CASSTTVDYGYTF	TGTGCCAGCAGCACGACAGTAGACTATGGCTACACCTTC
TRBV6-2/TRBV6-3	few	TRBJ2-1	.	CASSYLGLRQFF	TGTGCCAGCAGTTACCTGGGACTTCGTCAGTTCTTC
TRBV3-1/TRBV3-2	.	TRBJ2-7	.	CASSQDQEGYEQYF	TGTGCCAGCAGCCAAGATCAGGAGGGTTACGAGCAGTACTTC
TRBV7-2	.	TRBJ2-7	TRBD2	CASSLAGGFEYF	TGTGCCAGCAGCTTAGCGGGAGGGTTCGAGTACTTC
TRBV7-9	.	TRBJ1-1	.	CASSLLQGAEAFF	TGTGCCAGCAGCTTACTGCAGGGCGCTGAAGCTTTCTTT
TRBV25-1	.	TRBJ1-5	.	CASSAGGGGNQPQHF	TGTGCCAGCAGTGCCGGCGGGGGTGGCAATCAGCCCCAGCATTTT
TRBV18	.	TRBJ2-5	.	CASSATVRQAKIRETQYF	TGTGCCAGCTCAGCCACTGTCAGACAGGCTAAGATCAGAGAGACCCAGTACTTC
TRBV4-1	.	TRBJ1-5	.	CASSRRAGGNQPQHF	TGCGCCAGCAGCAGGCGGGCGGGAGGGAATCAGCCCCAGCATTTT
TRBV20-1	medium-sized	TRBJ1-5	.	CSDPGPQHF	TGCAGTGACCCAGGGCCCCAGCATTTT
TRBV4-1	.	TRBJ1-2	TRBD1	CASSVSPGQVAEGYTF	TGCGCCAGCAGCGTAAGCCCGGGACAGGTGGCGGAAGGCTACACCTTC
TRBV3-1/TRBV3-2	.	TRBJ1-3	.	CASSHTEPGVSGNTIYF	TGTGCCAGCAGCCATACAGAGCCCGGGGTCTCTGGAAACACCATATATTTT
TRBV2	.	TRBJ1-2	TRBD1	CASSPRDRRYGYTF	TGTGCCAGCAGCCCGAGGGACAGACGATATGGCTACACCTTC
TRBV5-1	once	TRBJ1-2	.	CATSTDNYGYTF	TGCGCCACCTCGACAGATAACTATGGCTACACCTTC
TRBV5-1	once	TRBJ1-5	.	CASSPDGPTAQHF	TGCGCCAGCAGCCCGGATGGGCCTACGGCCCAGCATTTT
TRBV9	.	TRBJ1-1	.	CASSVGQAAEAFF	TGTGCCAGCAGCGTAGGACAGGCGGCTGAAGCTTTCTTT
TRBV5-5	few	TRBJ2-1	TRBD1	CASSSSRGTGNEQFF	TGTGCCAGCAGCTCTTCAAGGGGGACAGGGAATGAGCAGTTCTTC
TRBV5-1	.	TRBJ1-3	.	CASSLAGSGNTIYF	TGCGCCAGCAGCTTGGCAGGGTCTGGAAACACCATATATTTT
TRBV20-1	many	TRBJ2-3	TRBD2	CSASPASGYTDTQYF	TGCAGTGCTAGTCCGGCTAGCGGATACACAGATACGCAGTATTTT
TRBV18	few	TRBJ1-3	TRBD1	CASSEQGALSGNTIYF	TGTGCCAGCTCAGAACAGGGGGCTCTCTCTGGAAACACCATATATTTT
TRBV6-2/TRBV6-3	few	TRBJ2-7	.	CASSAMTGSYEQYF	TGTGCCAGCAGTGCAATGACAGGTTCCTACGAGCAGTACTTC
TRBV19	.	TRBJ1-4	TRBD1	CASSGDGGQGRKKLFF	TGTGCCAGTAGTGGAGACGGGGGACAGGGTAGGAAAAAACTGTTTTTT
TRBV19	once	TRBJ2-2	TRBD1	CASSPGTVPTGELFF	TGTGCCAGTAGCCCCGGGACAGTACCTACCGGGGAGCTGTTTTTT
TRBV27	.	TRBJ1-5	TRBD1	CASSINRGGNQPQHF	TGTGCCAGCAGTATCAACAGGGGTGGAAATCAGCCCCAGCATTTT
TRBV2	.	TRBJ2-1	.	CASSDSLDRYNEQFF	TGTGCCAGCAGTGATTCCCTGGACAGATACAATGAGCAGTTCTTC
TRBV12-5	.	TRBJ1-6	TRBD1	CASARGTGNSPLHF	TGTGCTAGTGCTCGCGGGACAGGGAATTCACCCCTCCACTTT
TRBV19	few	TRBJ2-5	.	CASSPEWGEETQYF	TGTGCCAGTAGTCCAGAGTGGGGCGAAGAGACCCAGTACTTC
TRBV19	once	TRBJ2-1	.	CASSEGAAVYNEQFF	TGTGCCAGTAGTGAAGGCGCAGCGGTTTACAATGAGCAGTTCTTC
TRBV30	.	TRBJ2-2	.	CAWSVVIANTGELFF	TGTGCCTGGAGTGTAGTGATAGCGAACACCGGGGAGCTGTTTTTT